This T cell receptor beta chain was captured by sequencing in a study of CD8 T cells in Susac syndrome. CDR3 length equals 12 residues. The V end lost 5 bases, the J end lost 2 bases, and 4 bases lay between the germline ends. Germline CDR1 is MNHNS and CDR2 is SASEGT. When the RNA was reverse transcribed, random hexamers were used with an input of 0.5 to 1 ug. Amplification of TCR beta CDR3 by immunoSEQ multiplex PCR spanned 54 Vbeta and 13 Jbeta. Using its own MiXCR run on the immunoSEQ multiplex PCR reads, TCRdb lists one record per CDR3 protein. The data show approximately 180,000 distinct CDR3 sequences, 90% to 97% seen once. Sequencing of TCR beta was performed on blood CD8+ and CD4+ T cells.

Material: CD4+ T cells from PBMCs. The receptor comes from a human donor with multiple sclerosis. The chain carries TRBV6-1 and TRBJ1-3; unclear D gene. The CDR3 spells CASSLTGNTIYF. CDR3 DNA: TGTGCCAGCAGTCTAACTGGAAACACCATATATTTT.